Following are 5 T cell receptor beta chains from one sample sequenced in a study of PD-1 blockade in classical Hodgkin lymphoma. Generated by immunoSEQ multiplex PCR, the TCRdb table keeps only in-frame clones and is missing some. The table has some 19,000 clones, around 79% seen once. The time point is: cycle 4 day 1 (C4D1), after 6 weeks of nivolumab. Exposure to brentuximab vedotin varied, and each patient had relapsed following autologous stem cell transplantation. Sequencing was performed on peripheral blood mononuclear cells (PBMCs), taken before the fourth cycle of nivolumab. Receptors originate from a human donor with classical Hodgkin lymphoma.

Written as DNA, the CDR3 is TGTGCCACCAGGGATCGGAGCTCCTACAATGAGCAGTTCTTC. Translating gives CATRDRSSYNEQFF. The chain links TRBV15 to TRBJ2-1; D not certain. The V end was cut by 6 bases, the J end by 0 bases, with 9 bases between. CDR1 and CDR2 from the germline V gene are LNHNV and YYDKDF (reference sequence). The CDR3 runs to 14 residues.

The chain couples TRBV30 to TRBJ2-5; D is unclear. The CDR3 extends over 13 amino acids. V was clipped by 5 bases and J by 0 bases, with 10 bases between them. Per germline, CDR1 GTSNPN and CDR2 SVGIG (reference sequence). CDR3 residues: CAWAQENQETQYF. DNA for the CDR3: TGTGCCTGGGCCCAGGAGAACCAAGAGACCCAGTACTTC.

The rearrangement joins TRBV10-1 to TRBJ2-1; 13 positions agree with TRBD2. CDR3 length equals 16 residues. Germline CDR1 reads WNHNN; CDR2 reads SYGVQD (reference sequence). The ends lost 2 bases at V and 7 bases at J; junction bases unmatched: 5. As DNA, the CDR3 is TGCGCCAGCAGTGAGGGACTAGCGGGAGCCTCTAATGAGCAGTTCTTC. Residues: CASSEGLAGASNEQFF.

The genes are TRBV11-3 and TRBJ2-5; D gene ambiguous. The V and J ends lost 1 base and 7 bases respectively, with 10 bases between them. In germline, CDR1 is SGHNT, CDR2 YENEEA. The CDR3 loop spans 13 amino acids. CDR3 bases: TGTGCCAGCAGCTTAGTGGCTAAGGGGACCCAGTACTTC. Translating gives CASSLVAKGTQYF.

This rearrangement joins TRBV5-5 to TRBJ2-1, with D possibly being TRBD2 (6 bases). This CDR3 spans 19 amino acids. Germline V gene lookup returns CDR1 SGHKS and CDR2 YYEKEE (reference sequence). Trimming cost V 0 bases and J 0 bases, with 19 bases left between them. The chain's CDR3 is CASSLVRIVGGSSYNEQFF. CDR3 nucleotide sequence: TGTGCCAGCAGCTTGGTACGGATCGTCGGGGGTAGCTCCTACAATGAGCAGTTCTTC.